Sequencing of this TCR beta chain was carried out in a study of T cells after yellow fever vaccination. Study details: Fractions containing few cells were prepared with SMART-Seq v4 Ultra Low Input.

V was clipped by 5 bases and J by 4 bases; unmatched bases: 2. The CDR3 sequence is 12 residues long. Germline-derived CDR1 and CDR2 are DFQATT and SNEGSKA (reference sequence). Template-switching 5'RACE yielded the TCR cDNA; a universal primer site and UMIs were added in the process. TCRdb reprocessed the 5' RACE reads with MiXCR, giving one entry per CDR3 protein. The repertoire includes around 610,000 distinct CDR3 sequences, roughly 14% of them detected once, and 11% to 15% sits in the top ten. The material sequenced was PBMCs, taken on the day of the yellow fever booster vaccination. The chain has TRBV20-1 and TRBJ2-1; TRBD2 matches at 7 bases. This clonotype was obtained from a man aged 30 to 39 who received the YFV17D yellow fever vaccine. This CDR3 is CSAQAGYNEQFF. In DNA, the CDR3 is TGCAGTGCTCAAGCGGGGTACAATGAGCAGTTCTTC.